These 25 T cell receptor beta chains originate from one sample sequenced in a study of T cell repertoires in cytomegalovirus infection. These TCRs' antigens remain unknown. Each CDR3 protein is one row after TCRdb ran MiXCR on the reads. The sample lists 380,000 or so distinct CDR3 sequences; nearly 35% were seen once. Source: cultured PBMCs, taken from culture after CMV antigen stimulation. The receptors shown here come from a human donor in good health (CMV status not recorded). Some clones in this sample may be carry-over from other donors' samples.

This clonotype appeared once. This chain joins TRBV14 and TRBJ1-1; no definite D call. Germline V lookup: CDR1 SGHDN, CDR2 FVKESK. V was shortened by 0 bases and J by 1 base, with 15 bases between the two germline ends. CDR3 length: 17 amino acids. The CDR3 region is CASSQDKGPLTNTEAFF. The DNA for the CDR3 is TGTGCCAGCAGCCAAGACAAGGGCCCGCTAACGAACACTGAAGCTTTCTTT. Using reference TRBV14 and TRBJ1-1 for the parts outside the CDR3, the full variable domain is EAGVTQFPSHSVIEKGQTVTLRCDPISGHDNLYWYRRVMGKEIKFLLHFVKESKQDESGMPNNRFLAERTGGTYSTLKVQPAELEDSGVYFCASSQDKGPLTNTEAFFGQGTRLTVV.

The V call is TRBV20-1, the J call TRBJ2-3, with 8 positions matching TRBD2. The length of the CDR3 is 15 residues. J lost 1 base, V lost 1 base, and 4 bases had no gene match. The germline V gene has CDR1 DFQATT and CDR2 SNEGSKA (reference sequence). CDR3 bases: TGCAGTGCTAGAGGTAGCGGGACTGGCACAGATACGCAGTATTTT. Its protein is CSARGSGTGTDTQYF.

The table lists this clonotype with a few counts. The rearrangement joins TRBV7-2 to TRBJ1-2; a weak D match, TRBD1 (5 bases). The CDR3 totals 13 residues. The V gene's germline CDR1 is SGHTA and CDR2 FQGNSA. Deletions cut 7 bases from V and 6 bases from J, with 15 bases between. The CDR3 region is CASTEGNLDGYTF. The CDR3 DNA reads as TGTGCCAGCACGGAGGGGAATCTGGATGGCTACACCTTC.

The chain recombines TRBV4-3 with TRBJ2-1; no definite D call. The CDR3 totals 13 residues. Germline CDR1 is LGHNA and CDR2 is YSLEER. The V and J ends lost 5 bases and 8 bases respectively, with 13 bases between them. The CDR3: CASSSDVLYEQFF. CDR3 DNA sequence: TGCGCCAGCAGCTCAGACGTGCTATATGAGCAGTTCTTC.

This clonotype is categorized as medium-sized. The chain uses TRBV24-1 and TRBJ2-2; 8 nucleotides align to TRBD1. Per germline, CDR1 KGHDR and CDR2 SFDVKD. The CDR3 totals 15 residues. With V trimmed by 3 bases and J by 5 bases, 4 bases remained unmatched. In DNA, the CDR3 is TGTGCCACCAGTGATCCAGACAGGGGAACCGGGGAGCTGTTTTTT. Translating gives CATSDPDRGTGELFF.

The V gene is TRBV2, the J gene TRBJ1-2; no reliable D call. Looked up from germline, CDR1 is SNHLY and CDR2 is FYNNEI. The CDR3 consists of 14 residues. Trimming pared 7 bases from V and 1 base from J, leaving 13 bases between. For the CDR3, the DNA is TGTGCCAGCATCCCCCGGCAGCTTAACTATGGCTACACCTTC. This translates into CASIPRQLNYGYTF.

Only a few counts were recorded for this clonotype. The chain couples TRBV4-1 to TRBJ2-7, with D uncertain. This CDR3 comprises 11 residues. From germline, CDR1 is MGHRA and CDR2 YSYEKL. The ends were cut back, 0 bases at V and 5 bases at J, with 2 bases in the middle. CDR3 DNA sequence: TGCGCCAGCAGCCAAGAGAACGAGCAGTACTTC. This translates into CASSQENEQYF.

CDR3: CASSQWTGTPSLPYGYTF. CDR3 in DNA: TGTGCCAGCAGCCAATGGACAGGGACGCCTAGTCTCCCCTATGGCTACACCTTC. The chain is built from TRBV5-6 and TRBJ1-2, with 8 bases matching TRBD1. The V segment lost 4 bases and the J segment 4 bases; nucleotides outside the gene matches: 18. Germline values: CDR1 SGHDT, CDR2 YYEEEE. The CDR3 has 18 residues. Supplemented by reference TRBV5-6 and TRBJ1-2, the full variable domain reads DAGVTQSPTHLIKTRGQQVTLRCSPKSGHDTVSWYQQALGQGPQFIFQYYEEEERQRGNFPDRFSGHQFPNYSSELNVNALLLGDSALYLCASSQWTGTPSLPYGYTFGSGTRLTVV.

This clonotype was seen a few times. CDR3 bases: TGTGCCAGCAGTTACCGGGCTCTAGGCCTCACAGATACGCAGTATTTT. This sequence encodes CASSYRALGLTDTQYF. The chain uses TRBV6-6 and TRBJ2-3; D is unclear. The CDR3 has 16 residues. The germline V gene has CDR1 MNHNY and CDR2 SVGAGI (reference sequence). The V gene lost 2 bases and the J gene lost 2 bases, with 14 bases spanning the gap.

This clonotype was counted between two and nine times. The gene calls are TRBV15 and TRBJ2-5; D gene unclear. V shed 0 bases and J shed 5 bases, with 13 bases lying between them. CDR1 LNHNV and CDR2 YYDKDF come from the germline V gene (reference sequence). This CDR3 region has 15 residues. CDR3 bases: TGTGCCACCAGCAGAGATGCGGTCGTCCGGGAGACCCAGTACTTC. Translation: CATSRDAVVRETQYF.

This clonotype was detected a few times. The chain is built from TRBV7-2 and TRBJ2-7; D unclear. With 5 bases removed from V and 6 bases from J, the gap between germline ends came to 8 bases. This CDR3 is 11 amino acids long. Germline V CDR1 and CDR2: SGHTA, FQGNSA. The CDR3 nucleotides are TGTGCCAGCAGCGCCTGGGGCGAGCAGTACTTC. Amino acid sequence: CASSAWGEQYF.

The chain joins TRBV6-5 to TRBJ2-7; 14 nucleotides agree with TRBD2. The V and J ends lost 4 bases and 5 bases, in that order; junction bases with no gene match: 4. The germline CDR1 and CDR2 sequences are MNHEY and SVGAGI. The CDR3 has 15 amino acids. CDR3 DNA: TGTGCCAGCAGTTGGGGACTAGCGGGAGACAACGAGCAGTACTTC. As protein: CASSWGLAGDNEQYF.

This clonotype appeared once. DNA for the CDR3: TGCAGTGCCAAATACGGTACGAACACCGGGGAGCTGTTTTTT. It translates to CSAKYGTNTGELFF. V usage is TRBV20-1 and J usage is TRBJ2-2; D gene unclear. The CDR3 runs 14 residues. Germline V lookup: CDR1 DFQATT, CDR2 SNEGSKA (reference sequence). Trimming removed 6 bases at V and 0 bases at J, with 11 bases between.

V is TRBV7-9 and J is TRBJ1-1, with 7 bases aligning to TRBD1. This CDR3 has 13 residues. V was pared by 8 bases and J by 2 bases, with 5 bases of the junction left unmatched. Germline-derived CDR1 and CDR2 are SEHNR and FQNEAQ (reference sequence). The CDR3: CASGDRTNTEAFF. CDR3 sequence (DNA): TGTGCCAGCGGGGACAGAACTAACACTGAAGCTTTCTTT.

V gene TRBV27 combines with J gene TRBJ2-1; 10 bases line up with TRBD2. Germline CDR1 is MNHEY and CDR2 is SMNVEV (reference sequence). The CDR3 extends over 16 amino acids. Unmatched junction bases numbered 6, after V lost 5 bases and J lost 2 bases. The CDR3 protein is CASSGLAVSTYNEQFF. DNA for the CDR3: TGTGCCAGCAGTGGACTAGCGGTTTCCACCTACAATGAGCAGTTCTTC.

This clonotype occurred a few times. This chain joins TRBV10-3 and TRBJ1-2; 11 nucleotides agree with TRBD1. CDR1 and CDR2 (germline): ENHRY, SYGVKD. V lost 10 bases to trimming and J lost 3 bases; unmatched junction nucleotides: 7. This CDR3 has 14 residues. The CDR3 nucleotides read TGTGCCACGAAGGACAGGGGGCAGGACTATGGCTACACCTTC. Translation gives CATKDRGQDYGYTF.

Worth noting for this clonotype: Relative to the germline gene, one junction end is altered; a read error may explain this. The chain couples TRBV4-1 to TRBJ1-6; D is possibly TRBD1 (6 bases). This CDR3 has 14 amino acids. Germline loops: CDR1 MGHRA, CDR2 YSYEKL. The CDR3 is CASSLLDSNSPLHF. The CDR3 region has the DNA TGTGCCAGCAGCCTTCTGGACAGTAATTCACCCCTCCACTTT.

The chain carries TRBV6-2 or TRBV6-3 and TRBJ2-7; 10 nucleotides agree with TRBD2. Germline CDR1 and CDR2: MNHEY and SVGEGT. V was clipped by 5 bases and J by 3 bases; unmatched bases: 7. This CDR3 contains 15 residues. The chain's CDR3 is CASSTPASGSYEQYF. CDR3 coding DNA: TGTGCCAGCAGTACACCAGCTAGCGGGAGCTACGAGCAGTACTTC.

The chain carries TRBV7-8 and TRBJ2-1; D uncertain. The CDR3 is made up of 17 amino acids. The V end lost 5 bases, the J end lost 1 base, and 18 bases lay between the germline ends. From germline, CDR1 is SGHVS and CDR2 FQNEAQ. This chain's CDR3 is CASSPDQIAPSYNEQFF. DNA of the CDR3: TGTGCCAGCAGCCCAGACCAGATCGCGCCATCCTACAATGAGCAGTTCTTC.

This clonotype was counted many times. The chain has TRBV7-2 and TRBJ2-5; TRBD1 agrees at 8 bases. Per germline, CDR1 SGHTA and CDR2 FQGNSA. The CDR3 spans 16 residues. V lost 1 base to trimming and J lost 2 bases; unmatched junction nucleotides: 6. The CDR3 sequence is CASSLGHGTGQETQYF. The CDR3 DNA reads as TGTGCCAGCAGCTTAGGCCACGGGACAGGACAAGAGACCCAGTACTTC. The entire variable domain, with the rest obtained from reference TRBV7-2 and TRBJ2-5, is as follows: GAGVSQSPSNKVTEKGKDVELRCDPISGHTALYWYRQSLGQGLEFLIYFQGNSAPDKSGLPSDRFSAERTGGSVSTLTIQRTQQEDSAVYLCASSLGHGTGQETQYFGPGTRLLVL.

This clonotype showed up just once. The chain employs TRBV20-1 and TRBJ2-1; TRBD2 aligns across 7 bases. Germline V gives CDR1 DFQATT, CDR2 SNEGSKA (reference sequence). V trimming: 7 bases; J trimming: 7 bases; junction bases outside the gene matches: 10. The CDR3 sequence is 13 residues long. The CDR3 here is CSELAARVNEQFF. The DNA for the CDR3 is TGCAGTGAGCTAGCGGCGAGAGTAAATGAGCAGTTCTTC.

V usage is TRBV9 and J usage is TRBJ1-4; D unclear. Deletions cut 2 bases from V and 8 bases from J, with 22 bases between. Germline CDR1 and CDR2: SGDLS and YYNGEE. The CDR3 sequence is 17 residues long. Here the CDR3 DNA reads TGTGCCAGCAGCGTTGCCCCCTTGCCCAAGCTAGGAGAAAAACTGTTTTTT. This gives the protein CASSVAPLPKLGEKLFF.

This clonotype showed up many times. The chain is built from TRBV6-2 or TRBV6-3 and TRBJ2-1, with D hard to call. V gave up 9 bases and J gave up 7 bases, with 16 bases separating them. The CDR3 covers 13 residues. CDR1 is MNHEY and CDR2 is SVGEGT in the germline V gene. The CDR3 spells CASRVGWVNEQFF. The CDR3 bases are TGTGCCAGTCGGGTAGGTTGGGTGAATGAGCAGTTCTTC.

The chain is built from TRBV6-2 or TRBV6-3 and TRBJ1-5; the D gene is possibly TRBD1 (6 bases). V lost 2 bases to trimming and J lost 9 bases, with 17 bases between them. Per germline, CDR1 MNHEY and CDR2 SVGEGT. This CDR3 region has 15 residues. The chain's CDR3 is CASSYKRQDLGPQHF. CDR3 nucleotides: TGTGCCAGCAGTTACAAACGACAGGATTTAGGGCCCCAGCATTTT.

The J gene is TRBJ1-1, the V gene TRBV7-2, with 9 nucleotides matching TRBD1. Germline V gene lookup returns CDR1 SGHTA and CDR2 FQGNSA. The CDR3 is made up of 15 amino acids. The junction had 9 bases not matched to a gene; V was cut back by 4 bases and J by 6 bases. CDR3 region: CASSWPGTGPPEAFF. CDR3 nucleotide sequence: TGTGCCAGCAGCTGGCCCGGGACAGGGCCCCCTGAAGCTTTCTTT.